The clone carrying this T cell receptor (beta chain) was counted a few times. A single record per CDR3 protein comes from TCRdb applying MiXCR to the 5' RACE reads. The data show 540,000 or so distinct CDR3 sequences, about a fifth seen once. The data originate from a study of T-cell memory formation after mild COVID-19. CDR3 length: 16 amino acids. The germline V gene encodes CDR1 SGHRS and CDR2 YFSETQ. V was pared by 3 bases and J by 0 bases, with 15 bases between. The sample consisted of PBMCs or a T cell subset sorted from them (not recorded which). The chain employs TRBV5-1 and TRBJ1-2, with D maybe TRBD1 (5 bases). The receptor comes from an adult woman who had mild COVID-19 (a few samples of this study predate the infection). Cell type and time point are not known. CDR3 in amino acids: CASSSTGTNANYGYTF. The DNA for the CDR3 is TGCGCCAGCAGCTCGACCGGGACGAACGCTAACTATGGCTACACCTTC.